This passage covers 21 T cell receptor beta chains from one sample sequenced in a study of T cell clusters in autoimmune cytopenias. TRB rearrangements were amplified by touch-down multiplex PCR with mixed TRB-A/B primers. TCRdb reprocessed the multiplex PCR reads and keeps a single row for each CDR3 protein, giving no DNA. The sample table sets out around 12,000 distinct CDR3 sequences. TRB was amplified from approximately 230 ng of peripheral blood genomic DNA per sample. Specimen: peripheral blood. The receptors were gathered from a human donor with an autoimmune cytopenia or autoimmune hepatitis (not recorded which).

Considering frequency, this clonotype is medium-sized. The chain employs TRBV15 and TRBJ2-5; TCRdb names TRBD1, which stays unverified in the absence of DNA. The germline CDR1 and CDR2 sequences are LNHNV and YYDKDF (reference sequence). The CDR3 contains 15 residues. CDR3 in amino acids: CATSKGDRDGETQYF. Together with reference TRBV15 and TRBJ2-5, the CDR3 gives the full variable domain: DAMVIQNPRYQVTQFGKPVTLSCSQTLNHNVMYWYQQKSSQAPKLLFHYYDKDFNNEADTPDNFQSRRPNTSFCFLDIRSPGLGDTAMYLCATSKGDRDGETQYFGPGTRLLVL.

V and J are TRBV6-5 and TRBJ1-5; TCRdb picks TRBD1, but there is no DNA to check that call. The CDR3 loop spans 13 amino acids. Germline CDR1 is MNHEY and CDR2 is SVGAGI. The CDR3 sequence is CASGRDLYQPQHF.

The V call is TRBV30, the J call TRBJ1-2; TCRdb indicates TRBD1, and absent DNA this call remains unverified. The CDR3 consists of 13 residues. The germline CDR1 and CDR2 sequences are GTSNPN and SVGIG (reference sequence). The chain's CDR3 is CAWGTGTYYGYTF.

The gene calls are TRBV6-5 and TRBJ2-2. In germline, CDR1 is MNHEY, CDR2 SVGAGI. The CDR3 covers 14 residues. CDR3 region: CASSYSQNTGELFF.

Considering frequency, this clonotype is medium-sized. J is TRBJ2-3 and V is TRBV19; the D call of TRBD2 rests on TCRdb alone, since no DNA is present to check it. CDR1 is LNHDA and CDR2 is SQIVND in the germline V gene (reference sequence). This CDR3 spans 18 amino acids. The CDR3 is CASSALGAGGPQKDTQYF. Drawing the rest from reference TRBV19 and TRBJ2-3, the complete variable domain is DGGITQSPKYLFRKEGQNVTLSCEQNLNHDAMYWYRQDPGQGLRLIYYSQIVNDFQKGDIAEGYSVSREKKESFPLTVTSAQKNPTAFYLCASSALGAGGPQKDTQYFGPGTRLTVL.

This chain links TRBV10-3 with TRBJ1-6. The CDR3 is 17 residues long. CDR1 and CDR2 from the germline V gene are ENHRY and SYGVKD. CDR3 amino acids: CAISVSQGPVSNSPLHF.

The V and J genes are TRBV5-6 and TRBJ1-1; TCRdb indicates TRBD1, and absent DNA this call remains unverified. Germline V gene lookup returns CDR1 SGHDT and CDR2 YYEEEE. There are 17 residues in the CDR3. The CDR3 here is CASSLDGTGGWSTEAFF.

This clonotype is classed as medium-sized (0.01 to 0.1%) by frequency. The genes are TRBV19 and TRBJ2-1; TCRdb names TRBD1, which stays unverified in the absence of DNA. This CDR3 has 17 residues. The germline V gene has CDR1 LNHDA and CDR2 SQIVND (reference sequence). Here the CDR3 reads CASSIGLWRGGYNEQFF.

This chain connects TRBV18 to TRBJ2-5; the TRBD1 assignment by TCRdb is unverifiable without DNA. CDR1 is KGHSH, CDR2 LQKENI, per germline. The CDR3 is 14 amino acids. CDR3 amino acids: CASSPGQYQETQYF.

This sequence joins TRBV5-5 and TRBJ1-4; the D gene TCRdb calls, TRBD1, cannot be checked with no DNA. The length of the CDR3 is 15 residues. From germline, CDR1 is SGHKS and CDR2 YYEKEE (reference sequence). CDR3 amino acids: CASRLLTGSGEKLFF.

This chain uses TRBV18 with TRBJ1-4; with no DNA, the TCRdb D assignment of TRBD1 cannot be verified. CDR3 length: 14 amino acids. CDR1 is KGHSH and CDR2 is LQKENI in the germline V gene. The CDR3 loop is CASSPRGQEEKLFF.

This chain connects TRBV12-3 or TRBV12-4 to TRBJ2-3. The CDR3 has 17 amino acids. CDR3 sequence: CASSFSGFSSSTDTQYF.

The rearrangement uses TRBV6-4 and TRBJ2-3; TCRdb calls TRBD1, which cannot be checked without DNA. Per germline, CDR1 MRHNA and CDR2 SNTAGT. The CDR3 is 13 amino acids. The CDR3 here is CASSEQGSDTQYF.

By frequency, this clonotype registers medium-sized. V usage is TRBV6-1 and J usage is TRBJ2-5; TCRdb's D call, TRBD2, is unchecked because there is no DNA. Germline-derived CDR1 and CDR2 are MNHNS and SASEGT. The CDR3 covers 17 residues. The CDR3 sequence is CASSEALGAGVQETQYF.

The CDR3 reads CASSPETGKNIQYF. The V gene is TRBV5-6, the J gene TRBJ2-4. The CDR3 is 14 residues long. Per germline, CDR1 SGHDT and CDR2 YYEEEE.

This clonotype ranks as medium-sized in terms of frequency. The chain recombines TRBV5-4 with TRBJ2-5; as DNA is missing, the TRBD1 call by TCRdb cannot be tested. Per germline, CDR1 SGHNT and CDR2 YYREEE (reference sequence). The CDR3 consists of 15 residues. The CDR3 sequence: CASTQTPGGDETQYF.

This CDR3 reads CASSQGTGNEKLFF. The chain employs TRBV19 and TRBJ1-4; no DNA is available, so the TRBD1 call from TCRdb remains unchecked. This CDR3 has 14 amino acids. Germline V gene sequence: CDR1 LNHDA, CDR2 SQIVND (reference sequence).

By frequency, this clonotype is medium-sized (0.01 to 0.1%). J is TRBJ1-6 and V is TRBV19. Germline lookup yields CDR1 LNHDA and CDR2 SQIVND (reference sequence). The CDR3 sequence is 12 residues long. The CDR3 spells CASSMRWSPLHF.

The rearrangement links TRBV5-6 to TRBJ1-1. Germline lookup yields CDR1 SGHDT and CDR2 YYEEEE. This CDR3 is 13 amino acids long. The CDR3 here is CASGLLGRTEAFF.

The chain is built from TRBV18 and TRBJ2-3; TCRdb's D call, TRBD1, is unchecked because there is no DNA. The CDR3 is 14 amino acids. Germline V gives CDR1 KGHSH, CDR2 LQKENI. The CDR3 sequence is CASSLGQLTDTQYF. Supplemented by reference TRBV18 and TRBJ2-3, the full variable domain reads NAGVMQNPRHLVRRRGQEARLRCSPMKGHSHVYWYRQLPEEGLKFMVYLQKENIIDESGMPKERFSAEFPKEGPSILRIQQVVRGDSAAYFCASSLGQLTDTQYFGPGTRLTVL.

Frequency places this clonotype as medium-sized. This chain joins TRBV5-4 and TRBJ2-1; absent DNA, TCRdb's TRBD2 call cannot be checked. The CDR3 extends over 15 amino acids. The germline gives CDR1 SGHNT, CDR2 YYREEE (reference sequence). This CDR3 is CASSAGLAGWNEQFF.